The sequence of this T cell receptor beta chain was determined in a study of blood T cell repertoires in COVID-19. Study at large: The United States, Italy and Spain provided the acute and convalescent COVID-19 samples. The analysed material was cDNA or gDNA that came from T cells, B-cell-depleted T cells, or PBMCs.

In germline, CDR1 is SQVTM, CDR2 ANQGSEA. Trimming stripped 5 bases from V and 5 bases from J, with 9 bases between. CDR3 length: 11 residues. As handled by the study authors: Reference gene primer amplification in the assay estimated nucleated cell counts. TCRdb keeps only in-frame clones here, not all; method: immunoSEQ multiplex PCR. D and trimming were read from the DNA, whereas the V and J calls and clone size are those reported in that table. Among roughly 100,000 clones listed, roughly 87% were seen once. In Seattle, patients joined the study during active infection and were tracked longitudinally.

This clonotype was obtained from a man younger than 35 with COVID-19, enrolled during active disease. Input material: peripheral blood. The gene calls are TRBV29-1 and TRBJ2-5; TRBD2 is a possible D gene (7 bases). The CDR3 DNA reads TGCAGCGTTAGGGGGGGGGAGACCCAGTACTTC. Translated: CSVRGGETQYF. Filled out from reference TRBV29-1 and TRBJ2-5, the complete variable domain reads SAVISQKPSRDICQRGTSLTIQCQVDSQVTMMFWYRQQPGQSLTLIATANQGSEATYESGFVIDKFPISRPNLTFSTLTVSNMSPEDSSIYLCSVRGGETQYFGPGTRLLVL.